Here is one T cell receptor beta chain with its context. What it binds is not known. A sample-barcoded 5' primer and a J-beta primer mix were used in a second PCR of roughly 7 to 11 cycles. Via MiXCR, TCRdb re-called the 5' RACE reads, giving one row per CDR3 protein. Of about 720,000 distinct CDR3 sequences in the sample, about a fifth are singletons; the top ten hold roughly 22%. The data stem from a study of blood T cells in healthy people across ages. The CDR3 has 14 residues. Trimming took 7 bases from V and 5 from J; bases not matched to a gene: 9. The germline CDR1 and CDR2 sequences are MNHNY and SVGAGI (reference sequence). Study-wide findings and caveats: TCR beta diversity per million T cells fell roughly linearly with age.

J is TRBJ1-1 and V is TRBV6-6, with TRBD1 matching 8 bases. The sample consisted of blood. This sequence was found in a man between 70 and 80 years old in good health. The CDR3 region has the DNA TGTGCCAGCACACGGACAGGGAGTCATACTGAAGCTTTCTTT. It codes for CASTRTGSHTEAFF.